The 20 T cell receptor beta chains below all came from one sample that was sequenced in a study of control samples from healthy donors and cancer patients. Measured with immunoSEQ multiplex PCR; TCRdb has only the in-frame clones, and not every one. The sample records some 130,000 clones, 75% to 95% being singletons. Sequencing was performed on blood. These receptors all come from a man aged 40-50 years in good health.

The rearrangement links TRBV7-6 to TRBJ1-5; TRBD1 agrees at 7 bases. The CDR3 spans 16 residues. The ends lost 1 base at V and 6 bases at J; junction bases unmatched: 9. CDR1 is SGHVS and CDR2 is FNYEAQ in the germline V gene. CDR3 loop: CASSLGPGGVRQPQHF. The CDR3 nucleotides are TGTGCCAGCAGCTTAGGCCCAGGGGGGGTACGTCAGCCCCAGCATTTT.

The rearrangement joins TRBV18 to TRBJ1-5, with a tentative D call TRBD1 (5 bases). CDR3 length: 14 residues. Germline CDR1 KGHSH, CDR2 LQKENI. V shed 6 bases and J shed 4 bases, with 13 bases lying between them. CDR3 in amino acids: CASSRDSGNQPQHF. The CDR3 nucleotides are TGTGCCAGCTCGCGTGACAGTGGTAATCAGCCCCAGCATTTT.

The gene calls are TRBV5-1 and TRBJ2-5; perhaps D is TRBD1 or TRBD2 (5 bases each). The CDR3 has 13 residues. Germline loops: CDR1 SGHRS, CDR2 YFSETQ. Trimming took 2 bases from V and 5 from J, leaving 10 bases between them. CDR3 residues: CASSLEGEETQYF. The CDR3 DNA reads TGCGCCAGCAGCTTAGAAGGGGAGGAGACCCAGTACTTC. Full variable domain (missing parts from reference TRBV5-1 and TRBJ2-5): KAGVTQTPRYLIKTRGQQVTLSCSPISGHRSVSWYQQTPGQGLQFLFEYFSETQRNKGNFPGRFSGRQFSNSRSEMNVSTLELGDSALYLCASSLEGEETQYFGPGTRLLVL.

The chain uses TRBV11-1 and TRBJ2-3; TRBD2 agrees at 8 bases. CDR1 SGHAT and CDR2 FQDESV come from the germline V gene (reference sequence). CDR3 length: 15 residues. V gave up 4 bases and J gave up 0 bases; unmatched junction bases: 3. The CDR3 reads CASSSRLASTDTQYF. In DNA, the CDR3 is TGTGCCAGCAGCTCCAGACTAGCGAGCACAGATACGCAGTATTTT.

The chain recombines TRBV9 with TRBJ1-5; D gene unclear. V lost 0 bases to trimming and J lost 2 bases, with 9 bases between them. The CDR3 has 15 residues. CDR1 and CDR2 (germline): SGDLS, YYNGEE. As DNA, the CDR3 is TGTGCCAGCAGCGTAGATGGGGTGGGCAATCAGCCCCAGCATTTT. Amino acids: CASSVDGVGNQPQHF.

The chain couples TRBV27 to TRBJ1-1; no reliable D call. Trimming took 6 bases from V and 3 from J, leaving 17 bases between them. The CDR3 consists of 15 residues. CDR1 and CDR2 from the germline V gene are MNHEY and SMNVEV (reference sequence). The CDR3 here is CASSSPGRAHTEAFF. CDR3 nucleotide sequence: TGTGCCAGCAGCAGCCCGGGCAGAGCGCACACTGAAGCTTTCTTT.

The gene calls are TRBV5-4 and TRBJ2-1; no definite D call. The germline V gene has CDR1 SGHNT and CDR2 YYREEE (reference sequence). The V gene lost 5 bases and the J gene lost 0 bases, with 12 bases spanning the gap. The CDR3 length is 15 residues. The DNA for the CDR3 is TGTGCCAGCAGAGTCGAGCTGAGCTCCTACAATGAGCAGTTCTTC. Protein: CASRVELSSYNEQFF. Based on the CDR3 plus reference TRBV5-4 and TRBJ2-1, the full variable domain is ETGVTQSPTHLIKTRGQQVTLRCSSQSGHNTVSWYQQALGQGPQFIFQYYREEENGRGNFPPRFSGLQFPNYSSELNVNALELDDSALYLCASRVELSSYNEQFFGPGTRLTVL.

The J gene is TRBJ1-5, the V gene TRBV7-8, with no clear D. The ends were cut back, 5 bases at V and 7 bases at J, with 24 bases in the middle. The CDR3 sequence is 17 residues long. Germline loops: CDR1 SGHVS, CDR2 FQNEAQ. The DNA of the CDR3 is TGTGCCAGCAGCCCAAGCCGGGCTTGGGGTCGTCCCCAGCCCCAGCATTTT. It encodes CASSPSRAWGRPQPQHF.

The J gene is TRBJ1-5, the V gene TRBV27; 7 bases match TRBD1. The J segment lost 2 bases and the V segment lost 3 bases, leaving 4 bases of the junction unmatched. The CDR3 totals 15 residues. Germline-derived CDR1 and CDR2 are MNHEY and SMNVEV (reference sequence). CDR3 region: CASSLLGGGNQPQHF. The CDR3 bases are TGTGCCAGCAGTTTGTTAGGGGGCGGCAATCAGCCCCAGCATTTT.

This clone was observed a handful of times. CDR3 region: CASSVQGTSGNTIYF. In DNA form, the CDR3 reads TGTGCCAGCAGTGTACAGGGAACCTCTGGAAACACCATATATTTT. This chain connects TRBV27 to TRBJ1-3; tentatively, D is TRBD1 (6 bases). This CDR3 has 15 residues. The germline CDR1 and CDR2 sequences are MNHEY and SMNVEV (reference sequence). Trimming took 5 bases from V and 0 from J, leaving 11 bases between them.

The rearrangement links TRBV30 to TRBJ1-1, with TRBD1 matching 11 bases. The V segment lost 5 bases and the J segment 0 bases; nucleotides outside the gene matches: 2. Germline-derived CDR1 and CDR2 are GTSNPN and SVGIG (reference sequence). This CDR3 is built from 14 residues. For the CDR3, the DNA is TGTGCCTGGGGACAGGGGGCAATGAACACTGAAGCTTTCTTT. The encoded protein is CAWGQGAMNTEAFF. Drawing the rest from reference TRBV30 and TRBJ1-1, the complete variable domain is SQTIHQWPATLVQPVGSPLSLECTVEGTSNPNLYWYRQAAGRGLQLLFYSVGIGQISSEVPQNLSASRPQDRQFILSSKKLLLSDSGFYLCAWGQGAMNTEAFFGQGTRLTVV.

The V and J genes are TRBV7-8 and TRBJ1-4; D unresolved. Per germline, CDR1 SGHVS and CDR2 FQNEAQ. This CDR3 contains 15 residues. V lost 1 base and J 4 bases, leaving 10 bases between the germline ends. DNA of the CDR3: TGTGCCAGCAGCTTAGAGAATATGGTTAATGAAAAACTGTTTTTT. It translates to CASSLENMVNEKLFF.

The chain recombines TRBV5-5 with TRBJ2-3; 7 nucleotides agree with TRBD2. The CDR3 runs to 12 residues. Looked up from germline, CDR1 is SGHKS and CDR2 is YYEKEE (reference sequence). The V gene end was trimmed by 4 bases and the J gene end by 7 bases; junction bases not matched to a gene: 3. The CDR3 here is CASSGRGNTQYF. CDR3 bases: TGTGCCAGCAGCGGGAGGGGTAATACGCAGTATTTT. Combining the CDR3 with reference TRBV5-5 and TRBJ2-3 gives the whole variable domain DAGVTQSPTHLIKTRGQQVTLRCSPISGHKSVSWYQQVLGQGPQFIFQYYEKEERGRGNFPDRFSARQFPNYSSELNVNALLLGDSALYLCASSGRGNTQYFGPGTRLTVL.

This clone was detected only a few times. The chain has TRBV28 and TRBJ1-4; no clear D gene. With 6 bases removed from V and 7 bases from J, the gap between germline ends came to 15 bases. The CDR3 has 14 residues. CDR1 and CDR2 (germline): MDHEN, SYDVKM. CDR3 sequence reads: CASSTRSLGEKLFF. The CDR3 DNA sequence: TGTGCCAGCAGCACTCGCAGTCTAGGTGAAAAACTGTTTTTT. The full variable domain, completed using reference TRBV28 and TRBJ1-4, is DVKVTQSSRYLVKRTGEKVFLECVQDMDHENMFWYRQDPGLGLRLIYFSYDVKMKEKGDIPEGYSVSREKKERFSLILESASTNQTSMYLCASSTRSLGEKLFFGSGTQLSVL.

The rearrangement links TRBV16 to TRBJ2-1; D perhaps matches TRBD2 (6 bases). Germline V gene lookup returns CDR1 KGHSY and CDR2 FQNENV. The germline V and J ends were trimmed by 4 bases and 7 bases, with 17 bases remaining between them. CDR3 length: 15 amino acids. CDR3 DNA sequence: TGTGCCAGCAGCCCGAGGGACTGGTCTCGAAATGAGCAGTTCTTC. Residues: CASSPRDWSRNEQFF. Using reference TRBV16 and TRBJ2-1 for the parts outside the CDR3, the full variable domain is GEEVAQTPKHLVRGEGQKAKLYCAPIKGHSYVFWYQQVLKNEFKFLISFQNENVFDETGMPKERFSAKCLPNSPCSLEIQATKLEDSAVYFCASSPRDWSRNEQFFGPGTRLTVL.

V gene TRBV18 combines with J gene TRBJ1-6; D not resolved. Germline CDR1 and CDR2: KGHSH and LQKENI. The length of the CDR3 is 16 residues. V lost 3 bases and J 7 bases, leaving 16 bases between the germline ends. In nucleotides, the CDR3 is TGTGCCAGCTCACCTCTCCCCAGTACGAAGAATTCACCCCTCCACTTT. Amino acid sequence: CASSPLPSTKNSPLHF.

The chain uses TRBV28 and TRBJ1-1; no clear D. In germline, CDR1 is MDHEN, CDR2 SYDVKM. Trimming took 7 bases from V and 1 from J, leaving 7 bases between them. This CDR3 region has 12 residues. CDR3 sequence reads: CASTVGNTEAFF. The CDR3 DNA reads TGTGCCAGCACCGTGGGGAACACTGAAGCTTTCTTT.

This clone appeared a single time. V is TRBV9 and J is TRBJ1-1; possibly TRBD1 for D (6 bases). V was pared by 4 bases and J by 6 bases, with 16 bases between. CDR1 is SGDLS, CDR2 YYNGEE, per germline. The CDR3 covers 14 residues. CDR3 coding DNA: TGTGCCAGCAGCTCCGGACAGATTAAGGCTGAAGCTTTCTTT. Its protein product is CASSSGQIKAEAFF. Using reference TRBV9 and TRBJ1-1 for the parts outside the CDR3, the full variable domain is DSGVTQTPKHLITATGQRVTLRCSPRSGDLSVYWYQQSLDQGLQFLIQYYNGEERAKGNILERFSAQQFPDLHSELNLSSLELGDSALYFCASSSGQIKAEAFFGQGTRLTVV.

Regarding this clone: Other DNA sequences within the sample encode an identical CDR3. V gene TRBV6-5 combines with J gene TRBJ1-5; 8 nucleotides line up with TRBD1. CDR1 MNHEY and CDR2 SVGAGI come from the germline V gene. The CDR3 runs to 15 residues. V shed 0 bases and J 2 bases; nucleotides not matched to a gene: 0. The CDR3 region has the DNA TGTGCCAGCAGTTACTCGGGACAGGGCAATCAGCCCCAGCATTTT. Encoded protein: CASSYSGQGNQPQHF.

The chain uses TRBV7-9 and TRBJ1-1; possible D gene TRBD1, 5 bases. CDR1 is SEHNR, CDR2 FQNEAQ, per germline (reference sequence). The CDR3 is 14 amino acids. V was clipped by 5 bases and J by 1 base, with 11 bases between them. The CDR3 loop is CASSSWGWNTEAFF. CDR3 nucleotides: TGTGCCAGCAGCAGTTGGGGGTGGAACACTGAAGCTTTCTTT.